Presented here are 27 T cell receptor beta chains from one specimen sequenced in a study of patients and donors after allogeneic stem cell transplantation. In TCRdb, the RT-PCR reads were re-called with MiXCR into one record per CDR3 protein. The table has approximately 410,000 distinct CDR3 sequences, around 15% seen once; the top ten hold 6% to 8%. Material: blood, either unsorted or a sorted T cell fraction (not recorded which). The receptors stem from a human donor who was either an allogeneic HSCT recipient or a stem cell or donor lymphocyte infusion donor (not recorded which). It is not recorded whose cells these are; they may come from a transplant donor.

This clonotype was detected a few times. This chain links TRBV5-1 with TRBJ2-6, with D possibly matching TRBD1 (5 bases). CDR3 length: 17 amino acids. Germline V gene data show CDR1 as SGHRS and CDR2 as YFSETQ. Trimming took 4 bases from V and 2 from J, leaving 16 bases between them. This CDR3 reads CASSTEVGRAGANVLTF. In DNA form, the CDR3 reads TGCGCCAGCAGCACCGAGGTGGGCAGGGCTGGGGCCAACGTCCTGACTTTC.

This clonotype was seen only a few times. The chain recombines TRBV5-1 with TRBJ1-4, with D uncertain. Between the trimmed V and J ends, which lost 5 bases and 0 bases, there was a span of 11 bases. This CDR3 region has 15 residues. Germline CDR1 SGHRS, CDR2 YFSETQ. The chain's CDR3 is CASSDLGATNEKLFF. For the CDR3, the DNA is TGCGCCAGCAGTGACCTGGGTGCAACTAATGAAAAACTGTTTTTT.

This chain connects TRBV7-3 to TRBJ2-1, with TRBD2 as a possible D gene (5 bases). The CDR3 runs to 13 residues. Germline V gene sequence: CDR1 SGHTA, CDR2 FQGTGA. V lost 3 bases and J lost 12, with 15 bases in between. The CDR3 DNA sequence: TGTGCCAGCAGCTTGACTGAGAGGAGCGGGCAGTTCTTC. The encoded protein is CASSLTERSGQFF. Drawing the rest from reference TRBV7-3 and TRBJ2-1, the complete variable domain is GAGVSQTPSNKVTEKGKYVELRCDPISGHTALYWYRQSLGQGPEFLIYFQGTGAADDSGLPNDRFFAVRPEGSVSTLKIQRTERGDSAVYLCASSLTERSGQFFGPGTRLTVL.

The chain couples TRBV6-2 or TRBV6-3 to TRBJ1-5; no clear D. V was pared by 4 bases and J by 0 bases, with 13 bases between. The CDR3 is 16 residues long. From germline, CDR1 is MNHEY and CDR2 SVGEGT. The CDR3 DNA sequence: TGTGCCAGCAGTTCCCCGGACGGCCTTAGCAATCAGCCCCAGCATTTT. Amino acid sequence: CASSSPDGLSNQPQHF.

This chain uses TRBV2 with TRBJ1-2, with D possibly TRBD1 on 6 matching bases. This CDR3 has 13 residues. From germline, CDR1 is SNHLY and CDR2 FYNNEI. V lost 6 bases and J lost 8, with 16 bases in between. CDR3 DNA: TGTGCCAGCAGGGGAATACAGGGAAAGGGCTACACCTTC. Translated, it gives CASRGIQGKGYTF. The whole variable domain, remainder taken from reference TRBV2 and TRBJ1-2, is EPEVTQTPSHQVTQMGQEVILRCVPISNHLYFYWYRQILGQKVEFLVSFYNNEISEKSEIFDDQFSVERPDGSNFTLKIRSTKLEDSAMYFCASRGIQGKGYTFGSGTRLTVV.

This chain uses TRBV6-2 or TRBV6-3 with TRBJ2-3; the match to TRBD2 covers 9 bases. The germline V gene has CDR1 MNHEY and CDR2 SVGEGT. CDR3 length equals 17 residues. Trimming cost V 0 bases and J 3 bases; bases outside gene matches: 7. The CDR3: CASSYSERGARTDTQYF. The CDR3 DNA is TGTGCCAGCAGTTACTCCGAGCGGGGGGCGCGAACAGATACGCAGTATTTT.

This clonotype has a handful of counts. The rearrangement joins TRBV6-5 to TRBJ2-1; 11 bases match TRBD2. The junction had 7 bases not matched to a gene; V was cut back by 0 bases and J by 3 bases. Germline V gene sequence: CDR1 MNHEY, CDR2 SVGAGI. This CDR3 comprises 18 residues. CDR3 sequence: CASSYSGLAGGLYNEQFF. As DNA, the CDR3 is TGTGCCAGCAGTTACTCGGGGCTAGCGGGGGGCCTCTACAATGAGCAGTTCTTC.

The CDR3 DNA sequence: TGTGCCAGCAGCTTTCAGGCGTTAGAGACCCAGTACTTC. It encodes CASSFQALETQYF. The chain is built from TRBV11-3 and TRBJ2-5; D is undetermined. CDR1 is SGHNT, CDR2 YENEEA, per germline. V was trimmed by 3 bases and J by 4 bases, leaving 9 bases between them. This CDR3 has 13 amino acids.

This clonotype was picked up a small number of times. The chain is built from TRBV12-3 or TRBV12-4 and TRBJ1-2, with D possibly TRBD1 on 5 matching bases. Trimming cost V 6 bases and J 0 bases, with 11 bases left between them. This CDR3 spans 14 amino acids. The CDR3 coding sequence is TGTGCCAGCAGCTTGGGGCCCGCTAACTATGGCTACACCTTC. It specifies CASSLGPANYGYTF.

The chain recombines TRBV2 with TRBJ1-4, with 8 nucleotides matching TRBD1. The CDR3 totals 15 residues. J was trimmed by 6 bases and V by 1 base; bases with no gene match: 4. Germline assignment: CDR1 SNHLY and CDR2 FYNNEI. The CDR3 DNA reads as TGTGCCAGCAGTGAAGACCAGGGGGCAGATGAAAAACTGTTTTTT. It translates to CASSEDQGADEKLFF.

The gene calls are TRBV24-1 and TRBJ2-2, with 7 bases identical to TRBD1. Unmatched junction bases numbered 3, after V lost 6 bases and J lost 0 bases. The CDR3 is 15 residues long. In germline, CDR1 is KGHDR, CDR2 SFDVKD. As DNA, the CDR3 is TGTGCCACCAGTCTTGGACAGGCGAACACCGGGGAGCTGTTTTTT. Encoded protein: CATSLGQANTGELFF.

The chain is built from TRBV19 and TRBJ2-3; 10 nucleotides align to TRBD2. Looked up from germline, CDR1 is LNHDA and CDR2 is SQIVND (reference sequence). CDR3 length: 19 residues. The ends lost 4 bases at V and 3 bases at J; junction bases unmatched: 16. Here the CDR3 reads CASSRSLLASGGSTDTQYF. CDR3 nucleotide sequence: TGTGCCAGTAGTAGGAGTCTGTTGGCTAGCGGGGGAAGTACAGATACGCAGTATTTT.

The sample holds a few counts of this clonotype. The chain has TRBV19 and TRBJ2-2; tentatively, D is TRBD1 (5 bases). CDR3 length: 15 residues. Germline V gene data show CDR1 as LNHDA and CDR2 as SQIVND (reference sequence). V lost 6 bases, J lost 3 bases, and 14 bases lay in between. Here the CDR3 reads CASSYLQGYTGELFF. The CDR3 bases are TGTGCCAGTAGCTACCTTCAGGGATACACCGGGGAGCTGTTTTTT.

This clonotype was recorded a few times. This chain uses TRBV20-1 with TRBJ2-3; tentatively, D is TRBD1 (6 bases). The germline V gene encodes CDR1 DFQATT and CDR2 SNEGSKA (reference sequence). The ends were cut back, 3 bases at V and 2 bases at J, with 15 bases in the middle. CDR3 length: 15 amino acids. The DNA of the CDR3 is TGCAGTGCTAGTGACTCAGGGGTTCCCACAGATACGCAGTATTTT. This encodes CSASDSGVPTDTQYF.

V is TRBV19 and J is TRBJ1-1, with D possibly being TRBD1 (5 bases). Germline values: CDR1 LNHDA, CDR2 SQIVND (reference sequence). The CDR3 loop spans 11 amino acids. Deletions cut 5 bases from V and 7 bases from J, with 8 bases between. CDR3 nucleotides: TGTGCCAGTAGTCACAGGAATGAAGCTTTCTTT. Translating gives CASSHRNEAFF. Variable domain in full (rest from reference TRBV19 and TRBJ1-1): DGGITQSPKYLFRKEGQNVTLSCEQNLNHDAMYWYRQDPGQGLRLIYYSQIVNDFQKGDIAEGYSVSREKKESFPLTVTSAQKNPTAFYLCASSHRNEAFFGQGTRLTVV.

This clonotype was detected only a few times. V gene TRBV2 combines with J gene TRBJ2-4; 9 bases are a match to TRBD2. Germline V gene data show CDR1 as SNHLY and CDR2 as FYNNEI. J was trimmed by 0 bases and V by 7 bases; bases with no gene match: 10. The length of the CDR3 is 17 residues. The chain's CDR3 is CASNAGGTQLAKNIQYF. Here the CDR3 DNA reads TGTGCCAGCAATGCGGGGGGGACTCAACTAGCCAAAAACATTCAGTACTTC.

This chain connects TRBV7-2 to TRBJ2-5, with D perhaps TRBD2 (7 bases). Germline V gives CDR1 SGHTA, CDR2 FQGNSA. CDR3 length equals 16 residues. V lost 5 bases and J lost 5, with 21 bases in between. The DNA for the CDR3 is TGTGCCAGCAGCCGTTTCCACCGGGGGGCAGGCGAGACCCAGTACTTC. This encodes CASSRFHRGAGETQYF.

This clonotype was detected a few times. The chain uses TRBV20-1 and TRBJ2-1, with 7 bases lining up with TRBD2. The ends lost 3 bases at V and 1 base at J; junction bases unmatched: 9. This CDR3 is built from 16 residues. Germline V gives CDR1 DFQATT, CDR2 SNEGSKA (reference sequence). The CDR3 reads CSASPGGGPSYNEQFF. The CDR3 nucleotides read TGCAGTGCTAGTCCCGGGGGAGGGCCTTCCTACAATGAGCAGTTCTTC.

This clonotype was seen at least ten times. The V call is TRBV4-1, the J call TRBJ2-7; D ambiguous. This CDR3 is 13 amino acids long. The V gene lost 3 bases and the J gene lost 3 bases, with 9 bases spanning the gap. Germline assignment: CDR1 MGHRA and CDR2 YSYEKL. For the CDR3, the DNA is TGCGCCAGCAGCCAGGGGAAGGGCTACGAGCAGTACTTC. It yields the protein CASSQGKGYEQYF.

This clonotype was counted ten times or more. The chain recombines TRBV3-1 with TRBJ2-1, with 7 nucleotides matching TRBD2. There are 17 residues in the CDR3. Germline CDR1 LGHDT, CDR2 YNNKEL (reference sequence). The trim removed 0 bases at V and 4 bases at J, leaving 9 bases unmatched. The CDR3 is CASSQEVGSGRYNEQFF. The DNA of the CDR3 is TGTGCCAGCAGCCAAGAGGTCGGTAGCGGGCGGTACAATGAGCAGTTCTTC.

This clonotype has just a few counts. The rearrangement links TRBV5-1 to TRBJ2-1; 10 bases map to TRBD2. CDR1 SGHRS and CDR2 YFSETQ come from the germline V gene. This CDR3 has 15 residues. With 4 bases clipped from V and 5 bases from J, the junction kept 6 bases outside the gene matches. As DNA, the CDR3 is TGCGCCAGCAGCCTCCCTAGCGGGGGAAACAATGAGCAGTTCTTC. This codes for CASSLPSGGNNEQFF.

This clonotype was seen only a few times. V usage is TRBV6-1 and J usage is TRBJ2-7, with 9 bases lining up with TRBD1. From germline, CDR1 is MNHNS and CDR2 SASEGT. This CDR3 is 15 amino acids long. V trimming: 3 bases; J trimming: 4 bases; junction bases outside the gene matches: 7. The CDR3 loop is CASSDTGTGRYEQYF. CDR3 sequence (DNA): TGTGCCAGCAGTGATACCGGGACAGGGAGGTACGAGCAGTACTTC.

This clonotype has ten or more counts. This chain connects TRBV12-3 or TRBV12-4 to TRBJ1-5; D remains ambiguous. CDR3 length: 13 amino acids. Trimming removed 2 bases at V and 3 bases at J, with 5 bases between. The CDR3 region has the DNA TGTGCCAGCAGTTTAAAAATCAATCAGCCCCAGCATTTT. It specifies CASSLKINQPQHF.

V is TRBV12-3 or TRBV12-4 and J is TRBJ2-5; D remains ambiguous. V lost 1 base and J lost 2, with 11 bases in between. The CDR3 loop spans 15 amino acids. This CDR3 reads CASSLEVGKQETQYF. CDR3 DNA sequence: TGTGCCAGCAGTTTAGAAGTGGGGAAGCAAGAGACCCAGTACTTC.

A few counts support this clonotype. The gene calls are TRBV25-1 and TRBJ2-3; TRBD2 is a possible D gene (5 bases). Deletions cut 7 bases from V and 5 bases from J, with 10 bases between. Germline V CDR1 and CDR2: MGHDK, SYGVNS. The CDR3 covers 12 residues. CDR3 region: CASTGGGDTQYF. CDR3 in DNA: TGTGCCAGCACCGGAGGAGGAGATACGCAGTATTTT.

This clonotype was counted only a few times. As DNA, the CDR3 is TGTGCCACCAGTGACCATCAGACTGGGGCCAACGTCCTGACTTTC. This gives the protein CATSDHQTGANVLTF. The chain is built from TRBV24-1 and TRBJ2-6; the D is unclear. Germline values: CDR1 KGHDR, CDR2 SFDVKD. The CDR3 has 15 residues. Deletions cut 4 bases from V and 2 bases from J, with 8 bases between.

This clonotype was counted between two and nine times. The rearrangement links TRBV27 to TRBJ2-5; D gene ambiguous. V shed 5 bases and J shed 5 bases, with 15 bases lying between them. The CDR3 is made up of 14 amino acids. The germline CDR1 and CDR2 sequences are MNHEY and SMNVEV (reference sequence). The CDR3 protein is CASSPLGLRETQYF. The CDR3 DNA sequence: TGTGCCAGCAGTCCCCTCGGGCTTAGGGAGACCCAGTACTTC.